The sequence of this T cell receptor (beta chain) was determined in a study of blood T cells in healthy people across ages. Study results and limitations: Among long-lived donors, naive CD4+ cells were more numerous and diversity higher than in aged donors.

The second PCR ran about 6 to 11 cycles with a sample-barcoded 5' primer and J-beta primers. TCRdb recomputed calls from the 5' RACE reads with MiXCR, one row per CDR3 protein. The table shows about 1.6 million distinct CDR3 sequences, with 34% occurring only once. For every donor, a draw yielded approximately 9.9 milliliters of peripheral blood. Trimming took off 7 bases at V and 5 bases at J, with 14 bases between the two ends. From germline, CDR1 is SGHVS and CDR2 FQNEAQ. The CDR3 is 13 amino acids. As for this clonotype: Its antigen is still unknown.

The rearrangement uses TRBV7-8 and TRBJ1-2; no definite D call. The sequencing input was blood. This receptor was identified in a woman aged 30 to 39 in good health. CDR3 nucleotides: TGTGCCAGCACCTCGGTAGGGCTTTATGGCTACACCTTC. It yields the protein CASTSVGLYGYTF.